One sample yielded the 15 T cell receptor beta chains listed below, sequenced in a study of cytomegalovirus exposure and HLA in healthy donors. The repertoire was sequenced with immunoSEQ multiplex PCR; TCRdb's copy has only in-frame clones and lacks some. The repertoire includes about 88,000 clones, more than 70% of them detected once, and around an eighth sits in the top ten. Sequenced input: PBMCs. The receptors come from a woman aged 18-30 years in good health and CMV-seropositive.

This sequence joins TRBV7-3 and TRBJ2-3, with D maybe TRBD2 (5 bases). Germline V gives CDR1 SGHTA, CDR2 FQGTGA. The V and J ends lost 5 bases and 8 bases respectively, with 14 bases between them. The CDR3 sequence is 13 residues long. CDR3 sequence (DNA): TGTGCCAGCAGCCCGAAGCTGGCGGGTACGCAGTATTTT. Protein: CASSPKLAGTQYF.

This chain connects TRBV6-5 to TRBJ2-2; tentative D call: TRBD2 (6 bases). This CDR3 comprises 14 residues. Germline CDR1 and CDR2: MNHEY and SVGAGI. Deletions cut 6 bases from V and 6 bases from J, with 14 bases between. CDR3 bases: TGTGCCAGCAGGGGGACTGGGGGTTCCGGGGAGCTGTTTTTT. It is translated as CASRGTGGSGELFF.

The chain joins TRBV18 to TRBJ2-3; 10 nucleotides match TRBD1. Germline CDR1 is KGHSH and CDR2 is LQKENI. V was pared by 3 bases and J by 0 bases, with 3 bases of the junction left unmatched. The CDR3 length is 16 residues. The CDR3 DNA follows: TGTGCCAGCTCACCGGGGACAGGGGCTAGCACAGATACGCAGTATTTT. Its protein product is CASSPGTGASTDTQYF.

The chain combines TRBV10-3 with TRBJ2-3; 14 nucleotides align to TRBD2. Unmatched junction bases numbered 2, after V lost 4 bases and J lost 2 bases. CDR3 length: 16 amino acids. CDR1 ENHRY and CDR2 SYGVKD come from the germline V gene. CDR3: CAISGLAGGTTDTQYF. The CDR3, as DNA: TGTGCCATCAGTGGACTAGCGGGGGGGACCACAGATACGCAGTATTTT.

The chain carries TRBV5-1 and TRBJ2-7, with TRBD2 matching 13 bases. The trim removed 0 bases at V and 3 bases at J, leaving 12 bases unmatched. The CDR3 is made up of 19 amino acids. Germline V gene data show CDR1 as SGHRS and CDR2 as YFSETQ. CDR3 sequence (DNA): TGCGCCAGCAGCTTGGGATCGGGACTAGCGGGACCCACCTACTACGAGCAGTACTTC. This translates into CASSLGSGLAGPTYYEQYF.

V and J are TRBV7-2 and TRBJ1-1; 7 bases map to TRBD1. The CDR3 runs to 14 residues. The germline V gene encodes CDR1 SGHTA and CDR2 FQGNSA. V gave up 6 bases and J gave up 4 bases; unmatched junction bases: 8. The CDR3 here is CASSQQGRVTEAFF. The CDR3 nucleotides read TGTGCCAGCAGTCAACAGGGGCGGGTCACTGAAGCTTTCTTT.

This chain links TRBV11-2 with TRBJ1-3, with a weak D call TRBD1 (5 bases). The CDR3 runs to 16 residues. The V gene lost 5 bases and the J gene lost 4 bases, with 18 bases spanning the gap. CDR1 and CDR2 (germline): SGHAT, FQNNGV. The CDR3 nucleotides read TGTGCCAGCAGCACTAGTGCAGGGAGGTTCGGAAACACCATATATTTT. It encodes CASSTSAGRFGNTIYF.

The chain employs TRBV6-5 and TRBJ2-5; D is uncertain. Germline loops: CDR1 MNHEY, CDR2 SVGAGI. The CDR3 is 12 amino acids. The V end was cut by 7 bases, the J end by 3 bases, with 9 bases between. In DNA, the CDR3 is TGTGCCAGCAAAGTAGGAGAAGAGACCCAGTACTTC. It yields the protein CASKVGEETQYF.

This rearrangement joins TRBV6-1 to TRBJ1-5; the D gene is possibly TRBD1 (5 bases). Germline values: CDR1 MNHNS, CDR2 SASEGT. V was trimmed by 7 bases and J by 5 bases, leaving 15 bases between them. The CDR3 sequence is 14 residues long. The CDR3 DNA reads as TGTGCCAGCAAACCCAGGGTCGGCGATCAGCCCCAGCATTTT. It yields the protein CASKPRVGDQPQHF.

The chain links TRBV18 to TRBJ2-7; 7 nucleotides agree with TRBD1. Germline CDR1 KGHSH, CDR2 LQKENI. The CDR3 covers 16 residues. Trimming removed 3 bases from V and 6 bases from J; junction bases left unmatched: 14. CDR3 DNA: TGTGCCAGCTCACCGAGACAGGGAGCGGTATCGAGCGAGCAGTACTTC. Protein: CASSPRQGAVSSEQYF.

The V gene is TRBV11-1, the J gene TRBJ2-7; 8 nucleotides match TRBD1. From germline, CDR1 is SGHAT and CDR2 FQDESV (reference sequence). The CDR3 length is 18 residues. After removal of 2 bases from V and 0 bases from J, the junction contained 12 bases not matched to a gene. CDR3 coding DNA: TGTGCCAGCAGCTTACCGGGCTTACTACAGGGGGACTCCTACGAGCAGTACTTC. Protein sequence: CASSLPGLLQGDSYEQYF.

This chain joins TRBV21-1 and TRBJ1-5; the table's D call, TRBD1, has no DNA check behind it. TRBV21-1 counts as a pseudogene. The CDR3 sequence is 17 residues long. The CDR3: CASSTPRSVTGDQPQHF. In DNA form, the CDR3 reads TGTGCCAGCAGCACTCCTCGGAGTGTGACAGGGGATCAGCCCCAGCATTTT.

About this clone itself: Other DNA sequences of this sample code for an identical CDR3. The chain joins TRBV29-1 to TRBJ2-7, with D maybe TRBD1 (6 bases). CDR1 and CDR2 (germline): SQVTM, ANQGSEA. The V and J ends lost 6 bases and 2 bases respectively, with 11 bases between them. This CDR3 is built from 12 residues. For the CDR3, the DNA is TGCAGCGTGAGGGGACAAACCTACGAGCAGTACTTC. It encodes CSVRGQTYEQYF.

The chain carries TRBV10-2 and TRBJ2-3, with TRBD1 matching over 7 bases. The CDR3 totals 15 residues. V lost 4 bases and J lost 4; bases outside the gene matches: 8. In germline, CDR1 is WSHSY, CDR2 SAAADI. The chain's CDR3 is CASSVTTGLSDTQYF. In DNA form, the CDR3 reads TGCGCCAGCAGTGTTACGACAGGGTTATCAGATACGCAGTATTTT.

V usage is TRBV29-1 and J usage is TRBJ1-2; 9 bases fit TRBD1. Germline V gene lookup returns CDR1 SQVTM and CDR2 ANQGSEA. The V and J ends lost 6 bases and 7 bases, in that order; junction bases with no gene match: 6. The CDR3 has 12 amino acids. CDR3 sequence reads: CSVWTGVIGYTF. In nucleotides, the CDR3 is TGCAGCGTCTGGACAGGGGTAATTGGCTACACCTTC.